This TCR beta chain emerged from a study of early T cells in non-severe SARS-CoV-2 infection. Looking at the study overall: Investigators sequenced bulk RNA drawn from unsorted whole blood, and chains remained unpaired. Findings and limits, study-wide: Database matching using VDJdb favored anti-spike CD8 responses, with private and CD4 specificities left missing.

Germline loops: CDR1 MNHEY, CDR2 SVGAGI. J gave up 0 bases and V 5 bases, and 4 bases lay outside the gene matches. This CDR3 contains 15 residues. This clonotype was counted ten times or more. Its antigen is unidentified. MiXCR, run by TCRdb on the 5' RACE reads, gives a single entry per CDR3 protein. This sample has roughly 40,000 distinct CDR3 sequences, with 5.5% to 7% found just once. This chain links TRBV6-5 with TRBJ1-3; 7 nucleotides align to TRBD1. Input material: whole blood. The clonotype comes from an adult who was a healthcare worker with PCR-confirmed SARS-CoV-2 infection or an uninfected control (not recorded which). This CDR3 reads CASSQTGSSGNTIYF. The CDR3 DNA is TGTGCCAGCAGTCAGACAGGGAGCTCTGGAAACACCATATATTTT.